This T cell receptor (beta chain) was recorded in a study of early T cells in non-severe SARS-CoV-2 infection. In TCRdb, the 5' RACE reads were re-called with MiXCR into one record per CDR3 protein. In the table there are tens of thousands of distinct CDR3 sequences, over 10% of which are singletons. Deletions cut 5 bases from V and 7 bases from J, with 7 bases between. CDR1 and CDR2 from the germline V gene are SGHAT and FQNNGV. The CDR3 is 11 residues long. This clonotype was picked up a small number of times. The TCR sequence derives from an adult who was a healthcare worker with PCR-confirmed SARS-CoV-2 infection or an uninfected control (not recorded which). Sequenced input: whole blood. The chain uses TRBV11-2 and TRBJ2-3; D uncertain. CDR3 in DNA: TGTGCCAGCAGCCAGAGGTATACGCAGTATTTT. Protein product: CASSQRYTQYF.